These T cell receptor beta chains were read from a single sample in a study of T cells of healthy individuals. TCRdb passed the 5' RACE reads through MiXCR, listing each CDR3 protein once. The sample has about 57,000 distinct CDR3 sequences, around 15% seen once. Receptors were obtained from a human donor in good health. The CDR3 runs from the conserved cysteine through the conserved F or W.

>TRBJ2-6|TRBV19
CASSILFPGANVLTF
>TRBJ2-5|TRBV5-1
CASSLDGLAGLETQYF
>TRBJ2-1|TRBV19
CASSSSRGQFF
>TRBJ1-1|TRBV6-5
CASRLLGQNTEAFF
>TRBJ2-7|TRBV5-6
CASSSKGPLLGEQYF
>TRBJ2-7|TRBV4-1
CASSQSIQGAYEQYF
>TRBJ1-6|TRBV30
CAYKTGTGQNSPLHF
>TRBJ2-7|TRBV3-1
CASSQNIYEQYF
>TRBJ1-1|TRBV6-4
CASSDLDTVNTEAFF
>TRBJ2-7|TRBV10-1
CASSTGDTYEQYF
>TRBJ2-5|TRBV25-1
CASSAEDRVGFETQYF
>TRBJ2-7|TRBV5-1
CASALGLAPEQYF
>TRBJ2-7|TRBV20-1
CSAGTSGSRSYEQYF
>TRBJ2-3|TRBV7-3
CASSSSGGATDTQYF
>TRBJ2-1|TRBV12-3/TRBV12-4
CASSPSEEQFF
>TRBJ2-1|TRBV24-1
CATSGRGSYNEQFF
>TRBJ1-5|TRBV7-2
CASSSDRGNQPQHF
>TRBJ1-2|TRBV19
CASNDQSGNSANYGYTF
>TRBJ1-4|TRBV11-2
CASSLVPDNELFF
>TRBJ1-1|TRBV6-5
CASSRPQLGETEAFF
>TRBJ2-7|TRBV6-5
CASRQGFPAYEQYF
>TRBJ2-1|TRBV9
CASSVGLTGASYNEQFF
>TRBJ2-7|TRBV28
CASSLRYTGGNEQYF
>TRBJ1-2|TRBV29-1
CSVDEFNYGYTF
>TRBJ1-1|TRBV24-1
CATSAGEGRLGTEAFF
>TRBJ2-3|TRBV28
CASSFPRDLGTDTQYF
>TRBJ1-1|TRBV20-1
CSASPGAVGTEAFF
>TRBJ1-3|TRBV29-1
CSVLHTVGNTIYF
>TRBJ1-1|TRBV25-1
CASSVRGRNTEAFF
>TRBJ2-7|TRBV30
CAWNEQGGNYEQYF
>TRBJ1-2|TRBV3-1
CASSRGQGYSSATF
>TRBJ2-7|TRBV6-5
CASSYRGGGQYF
>TRBJ1-3|TRBV20-1
CSASWDRTGNTIYF
>TRBJ1-6|TRBV28
CASSLWGIFSSYNSPLHF
>TRBJ2-3|TRBV4-2
CASSQVRGRGSTDTQYF
>TRBJ2-1|TRBV20-1
CSAGTGISSYNEQFF
>TRBJ2-7|TRBV27
CASSLLSGYYEQYF
>TRBJ2-7|TRBV7-2
CASSLGGGQPYEQYF
>TRBJ2-7|TRBV7-6
CASSLTRGYDYEQYF
>TRBJ2-7|TRBV20-1
CSARTGLAVYEQYF
>TRBJ1-1|TRBV5-1
CASSFSEGSEAFF
>TRBJ2-3|TRBV10-3
CAISRDPQTTDTQYF
>TRBJ1-2|TRBV4-2
CASSQERDRVYGYTF
>TRBJ1-4|TRBV20-1
CSAARVGSEKLFF
>TRBJ2-7|TRBV6-5
CASSYDGTAYEQYF
>TRBJ1-2|TRBV24-1
CATSDRQGERSYGYTF
>TRBJ2-1|TRBV3-1
CASSPGPPSNEQFF
>TRBJ2-3|TRBV19
CASSMSSSSTDTQYF
>TRBJ2-3|TRBV5-4
CASSPAGGTDTQYF
>TRBJ2-2|TRBV20-1
CSALTGAYRELFF
>TRBJ1-5|TRBV20-1
CSASKGGSNQPQHF
>TRBJ2-1|TRBV28
CASSSPGGGSSYNEQFF
>TRBJ2-7|TRBV4-3
CASSQEASGSSYEQYF
>TRBJ2-5|TRBV5-1
CASSLEVRVRETQYF
>TRBJ1-5|TRBV12-3/TRBV12-4
CASSQTGGKGNQPQHF
>TRBJ2-2|TRBV9
CASSKDGGTGELFF
>TRBJ2-3|TRBV28
CASQGRGAELSTDTQYF
>TRBJ1-1|TRBV18
CASSPRSVRVAEAFF
>TRBJ1-2|TRBV7-6
CASSRAGGYGYTF
>TRBJ2-5|TRBV7-7
CASSDPTSGYQETQYF